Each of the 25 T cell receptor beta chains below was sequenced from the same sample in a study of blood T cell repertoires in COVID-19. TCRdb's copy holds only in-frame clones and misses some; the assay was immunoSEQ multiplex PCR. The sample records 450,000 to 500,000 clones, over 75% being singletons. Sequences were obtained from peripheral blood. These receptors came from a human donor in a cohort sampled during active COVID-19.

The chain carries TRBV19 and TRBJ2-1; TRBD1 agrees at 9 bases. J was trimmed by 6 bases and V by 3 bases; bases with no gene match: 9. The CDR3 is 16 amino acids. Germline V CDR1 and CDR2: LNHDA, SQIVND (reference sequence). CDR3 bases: TGTGCCAGTAGTATGGGTGGGACAGGGAGTTCCAATGAGCAGTTCTTC. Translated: CASSMGGTGSSNEQFF. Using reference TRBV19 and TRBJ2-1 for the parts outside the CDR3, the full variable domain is DGGITQSPKYLFRKEGQNVTLSCEQNLNHDAMYWYRQDPGQGLRLIYYSQIVNDFQKGDIAEGYSVSREKKESFPLTVTSAQKNPTAFYLCASSMGGTGSSNEQFFGPGTRLTVL.

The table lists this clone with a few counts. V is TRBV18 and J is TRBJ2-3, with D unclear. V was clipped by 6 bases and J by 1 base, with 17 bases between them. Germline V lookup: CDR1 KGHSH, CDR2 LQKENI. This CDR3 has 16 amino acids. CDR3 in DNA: TGTGCCAGCTCGCTCGGAGATTACTACGGCACAGATACGCAGTATTTT. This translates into CASSLGDYYGTDTQYF.

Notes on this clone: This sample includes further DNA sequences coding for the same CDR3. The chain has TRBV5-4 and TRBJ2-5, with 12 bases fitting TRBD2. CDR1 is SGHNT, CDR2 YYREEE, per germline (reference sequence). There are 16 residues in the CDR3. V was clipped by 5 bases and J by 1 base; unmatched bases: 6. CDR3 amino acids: CASSLGLAGRQETQYF. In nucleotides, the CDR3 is TGTGCCAGCAGTTTAGGACTAGCGGGGCGCCAAGAGACCCAGTACTTC. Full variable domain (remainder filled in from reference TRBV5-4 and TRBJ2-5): ETGVTQSPTHLIKTRGQQVTLRCSSQSGHNTVSWYQQALGQGPQFIFQYYREEENGRGNFPPRFSGLQFPNYSSELNVNALELDDSALYLCASSLGLAGRQETQYFGPGTRLLVL.

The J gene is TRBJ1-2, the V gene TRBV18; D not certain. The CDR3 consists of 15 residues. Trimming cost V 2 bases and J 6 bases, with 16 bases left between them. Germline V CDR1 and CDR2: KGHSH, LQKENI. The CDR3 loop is CASSPSVEGGHGYTF. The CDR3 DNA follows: TGTGCCAGCTCACCAAGCGTCGAGGGTGGCCATGGCTACACCTTC.

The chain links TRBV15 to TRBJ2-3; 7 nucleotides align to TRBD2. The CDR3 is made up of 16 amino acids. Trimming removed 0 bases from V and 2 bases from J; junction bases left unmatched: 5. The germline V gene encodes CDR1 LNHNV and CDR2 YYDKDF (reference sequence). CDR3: CATSREYGRHTDTQYF. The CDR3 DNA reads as TGTGCCACCAGCAGAGAATACGGGAGGCACACAGATACGCAGTATTTT.

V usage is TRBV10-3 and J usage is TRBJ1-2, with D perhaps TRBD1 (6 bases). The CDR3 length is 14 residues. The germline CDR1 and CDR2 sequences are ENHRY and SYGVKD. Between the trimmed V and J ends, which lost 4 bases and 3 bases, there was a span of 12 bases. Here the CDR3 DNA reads TGTGCCATCAGTGGGTCTAACAGGGACTATGGCTACACCTTC. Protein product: CAISGSNRDYGYTF.

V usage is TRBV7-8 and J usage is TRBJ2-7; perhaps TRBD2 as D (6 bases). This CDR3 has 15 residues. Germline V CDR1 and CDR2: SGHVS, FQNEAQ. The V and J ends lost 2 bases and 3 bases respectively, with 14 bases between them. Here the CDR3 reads CASSLRTAGSYEQYF. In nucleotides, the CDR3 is TGTGCCAGCAGCTTAAGGACGGCGGGGAGCTACGAGCAGTACTTC. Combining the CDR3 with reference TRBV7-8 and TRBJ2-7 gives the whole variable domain GAGVSQSPRYKVAKRGQDVALRCDPISGHVSLFWYQQALGQGPEFLTYFQNEAQLDKSGLPSDRFFAERPEGSVSTLKIQRTQQEDSAVYLCASSLRTAGSYEQYFGPGTRLTVT.

CDR3 region: CASSPGRGDYNEQFF. As DNA, the CDR3 is TGTGCCAGCAGCCCCGGCCGGGGGGACTACAATGAGCAGTTCTTC. This chain uses TRBV7-6 with TRBJ2-1; TRBD2 aligns across 7 bases. Germline CDR1 is SGHVS and CDR2 is FNYEAQ. This CDR3 has 15 residues. Trimming took 5 bases from V and 3 from J; bases not matched to a gene: 7.

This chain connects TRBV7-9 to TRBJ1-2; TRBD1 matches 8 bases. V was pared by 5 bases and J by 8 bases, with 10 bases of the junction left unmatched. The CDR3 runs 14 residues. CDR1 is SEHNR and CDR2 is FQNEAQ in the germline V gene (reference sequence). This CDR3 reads CASSPDRGLRGYTF. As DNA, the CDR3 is TGTGCCAGCAGCCCCGACAGGGGTCTTCGGGGCTACACCTTC.

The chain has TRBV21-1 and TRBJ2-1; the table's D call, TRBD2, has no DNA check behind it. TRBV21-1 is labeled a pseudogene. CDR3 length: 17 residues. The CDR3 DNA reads TGTGCCAGCGCGGGGTGGGGCAGGTTGCCGTCCTACAATGAGCAGTTCTTC. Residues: CASAGWGRLPSYNEQFF.

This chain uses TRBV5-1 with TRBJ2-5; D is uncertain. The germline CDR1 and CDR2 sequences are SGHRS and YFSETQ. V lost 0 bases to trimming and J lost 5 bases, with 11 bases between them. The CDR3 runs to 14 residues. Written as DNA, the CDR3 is TGCGCCAGCAGCTTGGGAGTCGGTCCGGAGACCCAGTACTTC. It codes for CASSLGVGPETQYF.

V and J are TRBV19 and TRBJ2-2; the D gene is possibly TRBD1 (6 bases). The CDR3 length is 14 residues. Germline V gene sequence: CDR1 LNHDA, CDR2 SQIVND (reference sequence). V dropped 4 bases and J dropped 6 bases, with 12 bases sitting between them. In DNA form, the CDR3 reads TGTGCCAGTAGTACCAGGGGCCTCGCCGGGGAGCTGTTTTTT. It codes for CASSTRGLAGELFF.

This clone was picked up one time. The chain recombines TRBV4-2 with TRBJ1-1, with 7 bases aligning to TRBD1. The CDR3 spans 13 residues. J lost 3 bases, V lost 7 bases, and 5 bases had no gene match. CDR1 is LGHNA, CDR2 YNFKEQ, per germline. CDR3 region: CASTDREYTEAFF. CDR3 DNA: TGTGCCAGCACCGACAGGGAGTACACTGAAGCTTTCTTT.

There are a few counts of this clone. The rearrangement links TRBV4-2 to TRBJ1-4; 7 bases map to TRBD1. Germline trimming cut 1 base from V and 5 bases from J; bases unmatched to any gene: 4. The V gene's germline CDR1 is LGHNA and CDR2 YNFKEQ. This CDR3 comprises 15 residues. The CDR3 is CASSQVAGGNEKLFF. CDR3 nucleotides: TGTGCCAGCAGCCAAGTGGCAGGGGGAAATGAAAAACTGTTTTTT.

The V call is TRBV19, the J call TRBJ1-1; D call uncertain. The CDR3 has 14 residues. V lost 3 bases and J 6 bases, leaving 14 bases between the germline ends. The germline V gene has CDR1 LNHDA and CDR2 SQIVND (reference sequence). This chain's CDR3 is CASSIGRVPPEAFF. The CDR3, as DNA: TGTGCCAGTAGTATTGGTCGGGTTCCCCCTGAAGCTTTCTTT.

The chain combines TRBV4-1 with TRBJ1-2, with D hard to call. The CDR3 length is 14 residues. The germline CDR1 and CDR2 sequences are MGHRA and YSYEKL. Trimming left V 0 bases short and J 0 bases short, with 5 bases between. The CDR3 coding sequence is TGCGCCAGCAGCCAAGACAGAACTAACTATGGCTACACCTTC. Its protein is CASSQDRTNYGYTF.

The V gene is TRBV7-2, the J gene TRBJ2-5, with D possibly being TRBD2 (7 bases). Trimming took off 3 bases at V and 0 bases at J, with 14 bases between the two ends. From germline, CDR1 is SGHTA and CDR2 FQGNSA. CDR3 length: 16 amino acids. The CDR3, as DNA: TGTGCCAGCAGCTTTAGGCGGGGGCGTAACCAAGAGACCCAGTACTTC. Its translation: CASSFRRGRNQETQYF.

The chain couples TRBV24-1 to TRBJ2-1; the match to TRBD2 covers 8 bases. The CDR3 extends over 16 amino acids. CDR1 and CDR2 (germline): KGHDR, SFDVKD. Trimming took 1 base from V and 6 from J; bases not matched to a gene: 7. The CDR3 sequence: CATSDLGSSGPNEQFF. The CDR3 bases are TGTGCCACCAGTGATTTAGGCTCTAGCGGGCCCAATGAGCAGTTCTTC.

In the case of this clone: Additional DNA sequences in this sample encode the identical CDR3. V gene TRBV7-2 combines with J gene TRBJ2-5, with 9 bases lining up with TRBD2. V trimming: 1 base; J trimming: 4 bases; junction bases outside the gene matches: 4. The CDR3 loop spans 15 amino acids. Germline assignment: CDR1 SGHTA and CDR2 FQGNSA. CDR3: CASSLVAGGSETQYF. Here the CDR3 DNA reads TGTGCCAGCAGCTTAGTGGCGGGAGGGTCAGAGACCCAGTACTTC.

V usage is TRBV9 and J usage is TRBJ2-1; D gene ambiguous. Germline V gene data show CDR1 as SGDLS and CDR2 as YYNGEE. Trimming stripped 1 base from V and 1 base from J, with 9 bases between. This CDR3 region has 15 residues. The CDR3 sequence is CASSVTTGSYNEQFF. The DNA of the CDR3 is TGTGCCAGCAGCGTAACGACGGGTTCCTACAATGAGCAGTTCTTC.

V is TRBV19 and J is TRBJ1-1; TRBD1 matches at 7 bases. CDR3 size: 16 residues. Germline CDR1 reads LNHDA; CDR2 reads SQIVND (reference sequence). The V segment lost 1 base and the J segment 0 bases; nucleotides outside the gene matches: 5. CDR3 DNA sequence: TGTGCCAGTAGTATAGTATCCGGACAGGTGAACACTGAAGCTTTCTTT. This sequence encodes CASSIVSGQVNTEAFF.

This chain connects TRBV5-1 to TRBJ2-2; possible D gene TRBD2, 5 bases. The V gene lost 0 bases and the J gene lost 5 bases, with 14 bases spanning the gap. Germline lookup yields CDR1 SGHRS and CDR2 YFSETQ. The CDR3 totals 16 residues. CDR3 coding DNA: TGCGCCAGCAGCTTGGTTGGTGGGAGTGTTACCGGGGAGCTGTTTTTT. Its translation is CASSLVGGSVTGELFF. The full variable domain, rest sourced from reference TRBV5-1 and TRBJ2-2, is KAGVTQTPRYLIKTRGQQVTLSCSPISGHRSVSWYQQTPGQGLQFLFEYFSETQRNKGNFPGRFSGRQFSNSRSEMNVSTLELGDSALYLCASSLVGGSVTGELFFGEGSRLTVL.

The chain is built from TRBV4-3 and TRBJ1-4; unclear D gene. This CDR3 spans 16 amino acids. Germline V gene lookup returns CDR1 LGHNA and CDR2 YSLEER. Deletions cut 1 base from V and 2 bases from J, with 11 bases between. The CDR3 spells CASSQARYGTNEKLFF. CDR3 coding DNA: TGCGCCAGCAGCCAAGCTCGGTACGGGACTAATGAAAAACTGTTTTTT.

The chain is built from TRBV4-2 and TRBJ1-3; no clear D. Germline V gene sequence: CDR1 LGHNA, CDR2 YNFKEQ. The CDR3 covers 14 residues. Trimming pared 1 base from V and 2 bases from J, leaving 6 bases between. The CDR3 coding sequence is TGTGCCAGCAGCCAAGCAGTGGCTGGAAACACCATATATTTT. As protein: CASSQAVAGNTIYF.

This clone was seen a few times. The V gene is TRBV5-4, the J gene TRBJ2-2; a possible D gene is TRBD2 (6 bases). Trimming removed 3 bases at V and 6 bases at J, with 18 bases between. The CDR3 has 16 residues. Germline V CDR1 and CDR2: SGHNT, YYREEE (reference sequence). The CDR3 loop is CASSSHHSPGAGELFF. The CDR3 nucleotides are TGTGCCAGCAGCTCCCACCACAGTCCGGGGGCCGGGGAGCTGTTTTTT.